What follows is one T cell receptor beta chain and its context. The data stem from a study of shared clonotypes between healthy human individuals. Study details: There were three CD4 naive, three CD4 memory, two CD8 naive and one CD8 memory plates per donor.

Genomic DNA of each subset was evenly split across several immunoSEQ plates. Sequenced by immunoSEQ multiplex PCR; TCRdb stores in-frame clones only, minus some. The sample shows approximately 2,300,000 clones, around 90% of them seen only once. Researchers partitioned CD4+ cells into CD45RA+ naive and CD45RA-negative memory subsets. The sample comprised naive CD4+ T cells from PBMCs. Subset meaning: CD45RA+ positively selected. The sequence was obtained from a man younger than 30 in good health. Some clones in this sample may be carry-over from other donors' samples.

The CDR3 region has the DNA TGCGCCAGCAGCCAAGGACTAGTGGACGGAGGAATAGGCAGCGAGCAGTACTTC. Translating gives CASSQGLVDGGIGSEQYF. This chain connects TRBV4-1 to TRBJ2-7, with D possibly being TRBD2 (6 bases). The CDR3 is made up of 18 amino acids. Trimming stripped 1 base from V and 6 bases from J, with 25 bases between. Germline V lookup: CDR1 MGHRA, CDR2 YSYEKL.